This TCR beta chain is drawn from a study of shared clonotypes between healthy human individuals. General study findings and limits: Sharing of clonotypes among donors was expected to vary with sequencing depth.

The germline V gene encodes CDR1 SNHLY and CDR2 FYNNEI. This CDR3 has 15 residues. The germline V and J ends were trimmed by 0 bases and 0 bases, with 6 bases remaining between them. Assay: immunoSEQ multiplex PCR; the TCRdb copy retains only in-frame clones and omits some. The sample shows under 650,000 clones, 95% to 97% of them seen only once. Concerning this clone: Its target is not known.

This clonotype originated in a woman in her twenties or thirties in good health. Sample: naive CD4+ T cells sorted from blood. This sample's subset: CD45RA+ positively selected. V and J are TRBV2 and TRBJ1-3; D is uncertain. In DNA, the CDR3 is TGTGCCAGCAGTGAAGCTACCAGCTCTGGAAACACCATATATTTT. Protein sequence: CASSEATSSGNTIYF.